The rows below give T cell receptor beta chains drawn from one sample of a study of identical twins. TCRdb called the 5' RACE reads again in MiXCR, with one record for every CDR3 protein. The sample contains around 1.7 million distinct CDR3 sequences, around a third of which appear only once. The sequencing sample was made of cord blood. The receptors derive from a newborn girl in good health. CDR3s include the opening cysteine and the closing phenylalanine or tryptophan. D genes are given only for firm matches. Clone size is given for some rows only: seen once, a few or many times, or a class if the clone is expanded.

j_call: TRBJ2-4; v_call: TRBV7-9; d_call: .; cdr3_length: 16; clone_size: .; cdr3_aa: CASSPRQPIAKNIQYF; cdr3_nt: TGTGCCAGCAGCCCCCGACAGCCCATAGCCAAAAACATTCAGTACTTC
j_call: TRBJ1-5; v_call: TRBV7-6; d_call: .; cdr3_length: 16; clone_size: .; cdr3_aa: CASSQGNANGNQPQHF; cdr3_nt: TGTGCCAGCAGCCAAGGGAATGCAAACGGAAATCAGCCCCAGCATTTT
j_call: TRBJ2-1; v_call: TRBV2; d_call: TRBD1; cdr3_length: 14; clone_size: .; cdr3_aa: CASSEPGGNNEQFF; cdr3_nt: TGTGCCAGCAGTGAACCAGGGGGCAACAATGAGCAGTTCTTC
j_call: TRBJ2-5; v_call: TRBV2; d_call: TRBD2; cdr3_length: 16; clone_size: .; cdr3_aa: CATNQGLAGFQETQYF; cdr3_nt: TGTGCCACCAACCAAGGACTAGCAGGGTTCCAAGAGACCCAGTACTTC
j_call: TRBJ2-4; v_call: TRBV14; d_call: TRBD1; cdr3_length: 16; clone_size: once; cdr3_aa: CASSQSDRPPFNEQYF; cdr3_nt: TGTGCCAGCAGCCAGTCGGACAGGCCACCGTTCAATGAGCAGTACTTC
j_call: TRBJ1-4; v_call: TRBV19; d_call: .; cdr3_length: 16; clone_size: .; cdr3_aa: CASSIPRRSEAEKLFF; cdr3_nt: TGTGCCAGTAGTATACCGAGAAGGAGCGAGGCGGAAAAACTGTTTTTT
j_call: TRBJ1-4; v_call: TRBV7-2; d_call: TRBD1; cdr3_length: 15; clone_size: .; cdr3_aa: CASRPWDRANEKLFF; cdr3_nt: TGTGCCAGCAGGCCTTGGGACAGGGCTAATGAAAAACTGTTTTTT
j_call: TRBJ2-7; v_call: TRBV20-1; d_call: TRBD2; cdr3_length: 14; clone_size: .; cdr3_aa: CSARLSGESYEQYF; cdr3_nt: TGCAGTGCTAGATTAAGCGGGGAGTCCTACGAGCAGTACTTC
j_call: TRBJ2-5; v_call: TRBV7-2; d_call: .; cdr3_length: 15; clone_size: .; cdr3_aa: CASSLAVSLQETQYF; cdr3_nt: TGTGCCAGCAGCTTAGCGGTCAGCTTACAAGAGACCCAGTACTTC
j_call: TRBJ2-1; v_call: TRBV10-3; d_call: .; cdr3_length: 12; clone_size: .; cdr3_aa: CAISGVYNEQFF; cdr3_nt: TGTGCCATCAGTGGCGTTTACAATGAGCAGTTCTTC
j_call: TRBJ2-7; v_call: TRBV4-1; d_call: TRBD2; cdr3_length: 17; clone_size: .; cdr3_aa: CASGQFPSGSSYNEQYF; cdr3_nt: TGCGCCAGCGGCCAGTTCCCTAGCGGGAGCTCCTACAATGAGCAGTACTTC
j_call: TRBJ2-7; v_call: TRBV28; d_call: TRBD2; cdr3_length: 19; clone_size: .; cdr3_aa: CASSSQGLAGSGITYEQYF; cdr3_nt: TGTGCCAGCAGTTCCCAGGGACTAGCGGGTAGTGGGATTACCTACGAGCAGTACTTC
j_call: TRBJ1-2; v_call: TRBV29-1; d_call: .; cdr3_length: 14; clone_size: many; cdr3_aa: CSVRDVGANYGYTF; cdr3_nt: TGCAGCGTTCGGGACGTTGGAGCTAACTATGGCTACACCTTC
j_call: TRBJ2-7; v_call: TRBV5-1; d_call: TRBD2; cdr3_length: 14; clone_size: few; cdr3_aa: CASSSSSGILEQYF; cdr3_nt: TGCGCCAGCAGCTCTTCTAGCGGGATTCTCGAGCAGTACTTC